This TCR beta chain comes out of a study of blood T cell repertoires in COVID-19. Study overall: Sites in the United States, Italy and Spain provided acute and convalescent COVID-19 samples. The analysed material was cDNA or gDNA that came from T cells, B-cell-depleted T cells, or PBMCs.

Germline V lookup: CDR1 MNHNY, CDR2 SVGAGI (reference sequence). J lost 6 bases, V lost 4 bases, and 5 bases had no gene match. The CDR3 loop spans 14 amino acids. In the authors' workflow: Amplification from reference gene primers served as the basis for estimated nucleated cell counts. This table comes from immunoSEQ multiplex PCR, and its TCRdb copy is limited to in-frame clones, with some not included. The DNA gave D and trimming, while V, J and clone size come from that table. The sample includes around 95,000 clones, roughly 80% of them seen just once. This clone was seen only once. The TCR sequence derives from an elderly woman with acute or convalescent COVID-19. The chain employs TRBV6-6 and TRBJ2-2; 7 nucleotides line up with TRBD1. The sequencing input was peripheral blood. The CDR3: CASSLRQGAGELFF. The CDR3 bases are TGTGCCAGCAGTTTAAGACAGGGTGCCGGGGAGCTGTTTTTT.